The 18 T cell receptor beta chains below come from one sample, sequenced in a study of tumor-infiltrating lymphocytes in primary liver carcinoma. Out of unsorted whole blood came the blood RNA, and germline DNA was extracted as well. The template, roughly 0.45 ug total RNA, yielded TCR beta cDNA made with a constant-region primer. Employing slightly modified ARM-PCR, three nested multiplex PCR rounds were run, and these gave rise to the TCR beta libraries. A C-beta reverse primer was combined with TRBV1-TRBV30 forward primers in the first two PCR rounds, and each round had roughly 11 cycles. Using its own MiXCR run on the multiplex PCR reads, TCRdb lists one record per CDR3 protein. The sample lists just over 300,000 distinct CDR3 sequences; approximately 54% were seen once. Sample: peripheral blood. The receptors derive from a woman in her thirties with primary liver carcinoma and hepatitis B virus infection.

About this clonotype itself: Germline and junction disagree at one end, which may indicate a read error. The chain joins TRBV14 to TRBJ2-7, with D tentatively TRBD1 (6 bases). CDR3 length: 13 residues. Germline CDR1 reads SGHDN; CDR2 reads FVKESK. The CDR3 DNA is TGTGCCAGCAGCCCAGGGGACCCCTATGAGCAGTACTTC. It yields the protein CASSPGDPYEQYF.

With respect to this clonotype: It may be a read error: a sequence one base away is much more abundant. As DNA, the CDR3 is TGTGCCAGCAGTTACGGTGGGGAAGGGGGGGGCAATGAGCAGTTCTTC. This gives the protein CASSYGGEGGGNEQFF. The chain joins TRBV6-2 or TRBV6-3 to TRBJ2-1; a weak D match, TRBD2 (7 bases). Germline V gene data show CDR1 as MNHEY and CDR2 as SVGEGT. Trimming removed 2 bases at V and 6 bases at J, with 17 bases between. The CDR3 runs to 16 residues.

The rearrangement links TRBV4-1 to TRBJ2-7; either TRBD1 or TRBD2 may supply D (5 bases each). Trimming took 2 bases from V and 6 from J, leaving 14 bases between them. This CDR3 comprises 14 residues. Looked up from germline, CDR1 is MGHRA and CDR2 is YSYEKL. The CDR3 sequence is CASSQYLGGTEQYF. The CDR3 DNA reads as TGCGCCAGCAGCCAATACCTGGGTGGGACCGAGCAGTACTTC.

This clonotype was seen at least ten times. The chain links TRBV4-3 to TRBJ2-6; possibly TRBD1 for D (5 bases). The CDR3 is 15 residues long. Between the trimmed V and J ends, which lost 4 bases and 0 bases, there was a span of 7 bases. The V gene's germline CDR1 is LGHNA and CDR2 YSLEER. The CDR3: CASSPDSSGANVLTF. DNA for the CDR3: TGCGCCAGCAGCCCAGACAGCTCTGGGGCCAACGTCCTGACTTTC.

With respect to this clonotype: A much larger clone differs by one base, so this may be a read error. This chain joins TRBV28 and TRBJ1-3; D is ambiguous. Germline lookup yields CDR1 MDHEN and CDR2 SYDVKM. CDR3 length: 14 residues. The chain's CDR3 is CVSSPGGPGNTIYF. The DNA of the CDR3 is TGTGTCAGCAGCCCAGGAGGACCTGGAAACACCATATATTTT.

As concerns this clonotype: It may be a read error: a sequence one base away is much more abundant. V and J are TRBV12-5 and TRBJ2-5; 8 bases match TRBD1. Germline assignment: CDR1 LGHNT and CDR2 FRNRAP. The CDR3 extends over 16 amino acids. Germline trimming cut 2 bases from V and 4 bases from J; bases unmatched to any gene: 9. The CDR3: CASGLLWTGNGETQYF. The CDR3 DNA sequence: TGTGCTAGTGGTTTGTTATGGACAGGGAATGGAGAGACCCAGTACTTC.

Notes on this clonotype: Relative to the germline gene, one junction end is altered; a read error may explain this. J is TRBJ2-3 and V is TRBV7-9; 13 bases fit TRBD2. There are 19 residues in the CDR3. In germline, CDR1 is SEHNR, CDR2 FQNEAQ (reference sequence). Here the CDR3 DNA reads TGTGCCAGCAACTTAATAGGACTAGCGGGAGAAAGGGGAACAGATACGCAGTATTTT. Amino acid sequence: CASNLIGLAGERGTDTQYF.

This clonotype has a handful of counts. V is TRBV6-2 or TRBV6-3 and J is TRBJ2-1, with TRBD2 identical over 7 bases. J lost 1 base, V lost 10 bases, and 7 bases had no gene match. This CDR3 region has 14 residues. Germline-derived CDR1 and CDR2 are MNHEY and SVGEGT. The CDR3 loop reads CATDREGSYNEQFF. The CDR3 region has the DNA TGTGCCACAGATAGGGAGGGGTCCTACAATGAGCAGTTCTTC.

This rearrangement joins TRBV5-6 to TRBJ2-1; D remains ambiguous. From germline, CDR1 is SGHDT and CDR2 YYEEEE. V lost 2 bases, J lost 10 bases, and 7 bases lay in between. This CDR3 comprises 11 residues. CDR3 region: CASSFQLEQFF. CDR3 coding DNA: TGTGCCAGCAGCTTCCAGTTAGAGCAGTTCTTC.

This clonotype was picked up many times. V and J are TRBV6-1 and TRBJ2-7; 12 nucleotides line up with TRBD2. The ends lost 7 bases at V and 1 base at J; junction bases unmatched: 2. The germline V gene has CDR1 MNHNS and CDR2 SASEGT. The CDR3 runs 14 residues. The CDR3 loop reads CASKGTSGSYEQYF. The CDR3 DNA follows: TGTGCCAGCAAAGGGACTAGCGGGTCCTACGAGCAGTACTTC.

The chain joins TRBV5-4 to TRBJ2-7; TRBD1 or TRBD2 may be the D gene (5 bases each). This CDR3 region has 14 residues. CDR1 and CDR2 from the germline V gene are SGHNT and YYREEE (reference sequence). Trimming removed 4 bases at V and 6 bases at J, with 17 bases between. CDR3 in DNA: TGTGCCAGCAGCGGGGGTGGGGCCCCACTCGAGCAGTACTTC. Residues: CASSGGGAPLEQYF.

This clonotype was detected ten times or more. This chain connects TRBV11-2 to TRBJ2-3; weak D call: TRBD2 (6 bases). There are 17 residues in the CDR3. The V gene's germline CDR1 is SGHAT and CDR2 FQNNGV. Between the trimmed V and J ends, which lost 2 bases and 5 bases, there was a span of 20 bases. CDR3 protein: CASSLTPWGDVKDTQYF. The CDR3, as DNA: TGTGCCAGCAGCTTAACCCCCTGGGGGGATGTGAAAGATACGCAGTATTTT.

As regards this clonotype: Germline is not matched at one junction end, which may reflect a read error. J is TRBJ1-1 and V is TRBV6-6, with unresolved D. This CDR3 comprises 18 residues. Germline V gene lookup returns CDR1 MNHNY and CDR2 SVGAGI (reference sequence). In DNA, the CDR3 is TGTGCCAGCAGTCACTCGATGGCGGGCCCTGGTAAGGAAACTGAGGCTTTCTTT. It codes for CASSHSMAGPGKETEAFF.

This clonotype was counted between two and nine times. Written as DNA, the CDR3 is TGTGCCAGCAGCTTTGCGCTGACGGGAGATATCAATGAGCAGTTCTTC. Translation: CASSFALTGDINEQFF. V is TRBV13 and J is TRBJ2-1; a weak D match, TRBD2 (6 bases). The CDR3 is 16 residues long. Germline-derived CDR1 and CDR2 are PRHDT and FYEKMQ (reference sequence). Trimming removed 3 bases from V and 6 bases from J, with 18 bases in between.

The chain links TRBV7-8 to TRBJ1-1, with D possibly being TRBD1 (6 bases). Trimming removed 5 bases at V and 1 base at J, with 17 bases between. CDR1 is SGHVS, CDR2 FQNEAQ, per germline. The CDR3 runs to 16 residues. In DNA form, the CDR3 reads TGTGCCAGCAGCATCCAAACCGGGACAAAGAACACTGAAGCTTTCTTT. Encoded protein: CASSIQTGTKNTEAFF.

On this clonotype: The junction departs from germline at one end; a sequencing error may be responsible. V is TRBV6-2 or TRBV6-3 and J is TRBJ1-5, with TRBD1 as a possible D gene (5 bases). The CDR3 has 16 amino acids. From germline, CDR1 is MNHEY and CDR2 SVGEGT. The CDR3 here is CVSTKASWGVDRPQRF. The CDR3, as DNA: TGTGTCAGCACCAAGGCCTCTTGGGGGGTCGATCGGCCCCAGCGTTTT.

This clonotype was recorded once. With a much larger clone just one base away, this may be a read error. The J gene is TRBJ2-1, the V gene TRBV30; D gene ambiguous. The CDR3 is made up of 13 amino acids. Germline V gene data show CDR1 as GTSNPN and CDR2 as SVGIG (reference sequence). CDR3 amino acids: CPWSGDSYNEQFF. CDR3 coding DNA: TGTCCCTGGAGTGGGGACTCCTACAATGAGCAGTTCTTC. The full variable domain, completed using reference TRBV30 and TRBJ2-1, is SQTIHQWPATLVQPVGSPLSLECTVEGTSNPNLYWYRQAAGRGLQLLFYSVGIGQISSEVPQNLSASRPQDRQFILSSKKLLLSDSGFYLCPWSGDSYNEQFFGPGTRLTVL.

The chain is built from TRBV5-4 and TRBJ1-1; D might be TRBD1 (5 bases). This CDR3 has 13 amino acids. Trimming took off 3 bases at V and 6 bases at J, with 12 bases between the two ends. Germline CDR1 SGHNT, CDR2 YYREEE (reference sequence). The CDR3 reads CASSSQAGAEAFF. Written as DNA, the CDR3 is TGTGCCAGCAGCTCGCAGGCGGGGGCTGAAGCTTTCTTT.